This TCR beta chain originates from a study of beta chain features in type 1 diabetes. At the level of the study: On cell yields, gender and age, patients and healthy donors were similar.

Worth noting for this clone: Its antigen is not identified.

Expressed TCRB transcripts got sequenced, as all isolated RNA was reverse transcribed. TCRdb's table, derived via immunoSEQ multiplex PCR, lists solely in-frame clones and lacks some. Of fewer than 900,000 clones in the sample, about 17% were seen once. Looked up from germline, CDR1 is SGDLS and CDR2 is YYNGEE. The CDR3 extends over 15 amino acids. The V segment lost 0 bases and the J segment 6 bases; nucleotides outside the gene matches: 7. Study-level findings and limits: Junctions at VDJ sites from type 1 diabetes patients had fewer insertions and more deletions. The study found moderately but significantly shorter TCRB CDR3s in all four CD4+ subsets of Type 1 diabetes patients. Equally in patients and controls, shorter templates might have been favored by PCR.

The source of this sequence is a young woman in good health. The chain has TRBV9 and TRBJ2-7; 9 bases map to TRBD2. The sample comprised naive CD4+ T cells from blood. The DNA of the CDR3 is TGTGCCAGCAGCGTAGGTGGGACTAGCCTTTCCGAGCAGTACTTC. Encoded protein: CASSVGGTSLSEQYF.